This T cell receptor (beta chain) was identified in a study of ipilimumab plus nivolumab after autologous stem cell transplantation. Looking at the study overall: A median of roughly eight nivolumab and 5 or 6 ipilimumab doses were given. Findings and caveats of the study: Authors suggest TCR repertoire, Treg phenotype and gut microbiota support further study.

Regarding this clone: Its antigen is still unknown.

Using immunoSEQ multiplex PCR, the repertoire was profiled, and TCRdb retains in-frame clones only, with some absent. The repertoire holds more than 15,000 clones, about 80% seen once, with about 9.4% in the top ten. Ipilimumab, 1 mg/kg, started 14 to 28 days after autologous transplant. Trimming pared 7 bases from V and 3 bases from J, leaving 3 bases between. CDR3 length: 11 residues. Germline CDR1 and CDR2: WSHSY and SAAADI. The source is a male donor with diffuse large B-cell lymphoma. This material consisted of PBMCs, taken in a trial of ipilimumab plus nivolumab as post-transplant consolidation. This chain uses TRBV10-2 with TRBJ2-2; D is ambiguous. This CDR3 reads CASTHTGELFF. In nucleotides, the CDR3 is TGCGCCAGCACCCACACCGGGGAGCTGTTTTTT.